This record concerns one T cell receptor beta chain sequence. The method, 5' RACE with UMI labels, was used to prepare the TRB cDNA libraries. TCRdb reprocessed the 5' RACE reads, keeping one entry per CDR3 protein, no DNA. Here the sample table reports over 70,000 distinct CDR3 sequences. The data derive from a study of CXCR3-negative and CXCR3-positive naive CD8 T cells. Study-wide background: The total count of TRB reads reached around 130 million, and each library contributed about 1.5 +/- 0.3 million.

Among CD8+ T cells, naive ones were CD45RO-CCR7+CD27+CD95-. This CDR3 contains 16 residues. Per germline, CDR1 DFQATT and CDR2 SNEGSKA (reference sequence). The chain couples TRBV20-1 to TRBJ2-3; TCRdb calls TRBD2, which cannot be checked without DNA. This TCR was recovered from a human donor in good health. Some clones in this sample may be carry-over from other donors' samples. Sequences were obtained from naive CXCR3- CD8+ T cells from blood. Subset: CD45RO-CCR7+CD27+CD95- naive CD8+ T cells lacking CXCR3 (TNR3-). The CDR3 loop is CSARSGTSGRADTQYF.